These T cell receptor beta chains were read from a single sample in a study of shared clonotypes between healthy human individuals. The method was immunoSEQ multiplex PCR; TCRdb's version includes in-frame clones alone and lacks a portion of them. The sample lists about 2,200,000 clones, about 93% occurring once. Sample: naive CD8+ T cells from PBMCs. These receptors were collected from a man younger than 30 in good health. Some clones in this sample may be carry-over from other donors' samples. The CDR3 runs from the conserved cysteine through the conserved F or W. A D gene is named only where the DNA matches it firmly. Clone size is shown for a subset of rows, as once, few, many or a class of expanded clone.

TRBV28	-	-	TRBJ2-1	TGTGCCAGCAGTTTCGCTACTTACAATGAGCAGTTCTTC	CASSFATYNEQFF
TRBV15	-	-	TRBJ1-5	TGTGCCACCAGCAGAGTTACGGCTGAGCCCCAGCATTTT	CATSRVTAEPQHF
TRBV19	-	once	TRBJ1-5	TGTGCCAGTACCTGGCGAGCCAATCAGCCCCAGCATTTT	CASTWRANQPQHF
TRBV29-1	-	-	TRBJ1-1	TGCAGCGTACCAGCTTTGAACACTGAAGCTTTCTTT	CSVPALNTEAFF
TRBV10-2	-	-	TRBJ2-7	TGCGCCAGCAGTGGCCCAGGGATCTCCTACGAGCAGTACTTC	CASSGPGISYEQYF
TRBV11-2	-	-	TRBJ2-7	TGTGCCAGCAGCTCGCCCGGTTCAGGGGCCTACGAGCAGTACTTC	CASSSPGSGAYEQYF
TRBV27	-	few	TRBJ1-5	TGTGCCAGCAGTTATCGGCAGTCTGATCAGCCCCAGCATTTT	CASSYRQSDQPQHF
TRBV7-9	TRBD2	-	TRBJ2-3	TGTGCCAGCAGCTCCGGACTAGCGGGAGTGATAAGCTCTACGGATACGCAGTATTTT	CASSSGLAGVISSTDTQYF
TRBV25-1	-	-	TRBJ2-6	TGTGCCAGCAGTGAAGAACGTAAAGAACCCTCTGGGGCCAACGTCCTGACTTTC	CASSEERKEPSGANVLTF
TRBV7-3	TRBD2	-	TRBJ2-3	TGTGCCAGCAGCTTAATGGCGGGAGTGTTTTCAGATACGCAGTATTTT	CASSLMAGVFSDTQYF
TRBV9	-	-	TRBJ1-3	TGTGCCAGCAGCGAATCAGGGGATGGAAACACCATATATTTT	CASSESGDGNTIYF
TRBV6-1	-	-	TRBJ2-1	TGTGCCAGCAGTGAAGCGGGGGCGTACAATGAGCAGTTCTTC	CASSEAGAYNEQFF
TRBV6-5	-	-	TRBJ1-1	TGTGCCAGCAGTTACTCGTTCTGGTCAGTGAACACTGAAGCTTTCTTT	CASSYSFWSVNTEAFF
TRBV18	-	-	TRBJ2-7	TGTGCCAGCTCACCAGGGCAAGGGCCCTTCTACGAGCAGTACTTC	CASSPGQGPFYEQYF
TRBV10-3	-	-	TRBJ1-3	TGTGCCATCAGTGAGCCAGCCCCCATCTCTGGAAACACCATATATTTT	CAISEPAPISGNTIYF
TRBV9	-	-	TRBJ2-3	TGTGCCAGCAGCGGTAGACAGATTACAGATACGCAGTATTTT	CASSGRQITDTQYF
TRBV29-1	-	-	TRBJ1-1	TGCAGCGTTGAGAGGCGAGAGAACACTGAAGCTTTCTTT	CSVERRENTEAFF
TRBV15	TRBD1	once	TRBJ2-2	TGTGCCACCAGCGTAAGGACAGGGAGAGTCGGGGAGCTGTTTTTT	CATSVRTGRVGELFF
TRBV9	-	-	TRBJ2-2	TGTGCCAGCAGCGTTGCAGGTTTCTCTATGAACACCGGGGAGCTGTTTTTT	CASSVAGFSMNTGELFF
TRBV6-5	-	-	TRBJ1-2	TGTGCCAGCAGTTACGGCGGATCCTATGGCTACACCTTC	CASSYGGSYGYTF
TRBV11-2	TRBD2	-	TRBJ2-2	TGTGCCAGCAGCTTGTGGACTAGCGGGAGGGAGGACACCGGGGAGCTGTTTTTT	CASSLWTSGREDTGELFF
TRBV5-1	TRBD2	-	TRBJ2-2	TGCGCCAGCGGTTCAATAGAATTCAGCGGGAGGGACCCGAGCACCGGGGAGCTGTTTTTT	CASGSIEFSGRDPSTGELFF
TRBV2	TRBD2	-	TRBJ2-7	TGTGCCAGCAGGGACGGAGCGGGAGGGCCAAGGGAGCAGTACTTC	CASRDGAGGPREQYF
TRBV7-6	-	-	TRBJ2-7	TGTGCCAGCAGCCAGCTGGACAGCGCCTACGAGCAGTACTTC	CASSQLDSAYEQYF
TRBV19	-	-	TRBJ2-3	TGTGCCAGTAGTATAGGAAGGGGAGATACGCAGTATTTT	CASSIGRGDTQYF
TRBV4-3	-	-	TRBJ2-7	TGCGCCAGCAGCCATCGTCGGAAACAGGGGGGGGGCTACGAGCAGTACTTC	CASSHRRKQGGGYEQYF
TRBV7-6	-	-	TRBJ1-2	TGTGCCAGCAGCTTCTCAGGGAACTATGGCTACACCTTC	CASSFSGNYGYTF
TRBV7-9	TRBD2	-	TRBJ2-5	TGTGCCAGCAGTCCCAAACCACTAGCGGGGGGAGAGACCCAGTACTTC	CASSPKPLAGGETQYF
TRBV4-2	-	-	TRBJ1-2	TGTGCCAGCAGCCAAGATCCGGGGGGGGCGACCTATGGCTACACCTTC	CASSQDPGGATYGYTF
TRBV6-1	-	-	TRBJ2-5	TGTGCCAGCAGTGAAGCTCGGACAGTTCTCCAAGAGACCCAGTACTTC	CASSEARTVLQETQYF
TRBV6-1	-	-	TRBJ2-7	TGTGCCAGCAGTGATCGTGGGGCTATCTCCTCTACCCCCTACGAGCAGTACTTC	CASSDRGAISSTPYEQYF
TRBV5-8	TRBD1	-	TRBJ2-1	TGTGCCAGCGGGAAAGGACAGGGGATAGGCAATGAGCAGTTCTTC	CASGKGQGIGNEQFF
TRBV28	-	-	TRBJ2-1	TGTGCCAGCAGTTTCCCCGAGGGACTCTTTAATGAGCAGTTCTTC	CASSFPEGLFNEQFF
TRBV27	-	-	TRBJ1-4	TGTGCCAGCAGCCTCCTCCTTGAAAAACTGTTTTTT	CASSLLLEKLFF
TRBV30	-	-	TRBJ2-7	TGTGCCTGGGGTGGAAACCGGGACGGAATCTACGAGCAGTACTTC	CAWGGNRDGIYEQYF
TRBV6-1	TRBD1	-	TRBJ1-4	TGTGCCAGCAGTGAATGGACAGGCCGCAATGAAAAACTGTTTTTT	CASSEWTGRNEKLFF
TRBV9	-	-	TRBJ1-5	TGTGCCAGCAGCGGTGGAGGGGCGGATTCTTCTCAGCCCCAGCATTTT	CASSGGGADSSQPQHF
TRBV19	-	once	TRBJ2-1	TGTGCCAGTAGTATAAGTTTCAACAATGAGCAGTTCTTC	CASSISFNNEQFF
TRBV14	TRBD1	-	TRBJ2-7	TGTGCCAGCAGCCCCTGGCTAGGACAGGCCTACGAGCAGTACTTC	CASSPWLGQAYEQYF
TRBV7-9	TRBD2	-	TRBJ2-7	TGTGCCAGCAGCTTGGTAGCGGGAGGAATCGAGCAGTACTTC	CASSLVAGGIEQYF
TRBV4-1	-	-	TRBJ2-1	TGCGCCAGCACGGAGGGAGGCAATGAGCAGTTCTTC	CASTEGGNEQFF
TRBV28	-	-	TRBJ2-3	TGTGCCAGTAAAAGCCACACAGGGAGTTCGGATACGCAGTATTTT	CASKSHTGSSDTQYF
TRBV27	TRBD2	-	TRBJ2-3	TGTGCCAGCAGTCCCTCGGTCGGGACTAGCGGCACAGATACGCAGTATTTT	CASSPSVGTSGTDTQYF
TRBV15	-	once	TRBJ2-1	TGTGCCACCAGCAGAGAGCCGCCGAGCTCCTACAATGAGCAGTTCTTC	CATSREPPSSYNEQFF
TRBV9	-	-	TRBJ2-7	TGTGCCAGCAGCGTATCGGCTAGCGCCACCTACGAGCAGTACTTC	CASSVSASATYEQYF
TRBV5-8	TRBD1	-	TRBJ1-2	TGTGCCAGCAGCTATATGGGACAGGGGGGTTATGGCTACACCTTC	CASSYMGQGGYGYTF
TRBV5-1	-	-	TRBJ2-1	TGCGCCAGCAGCTTGGCCTATTCCTTGGATGAGCAGTTCTTC	CASSLAYSLDEQFF
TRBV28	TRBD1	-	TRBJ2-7	TGTGCCAGCAGTTTACACCAGGGGGTCTACGAGCAGTACTTC	CASSLHQGVYEQYF
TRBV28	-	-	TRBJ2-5	TGTGCCAGCAGCTCCCCGCTAGCGTGGCAAGAGACCCAGTACTTC	CASSSPLAWQETQYF
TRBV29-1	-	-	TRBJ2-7	TGCAGCGTTGAAGCCCGATACGAGCAGTACTTC	CSVEARYEQYF
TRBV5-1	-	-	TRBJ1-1	TGCGCCAGCAGCTTGGGGCCCAGAGAAAACACTGAAGCTTTCTTT	CASSLGPRENTEAFF
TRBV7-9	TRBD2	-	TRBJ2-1	TGTGCCAGCAGCTGGGGACTAGCGGGAGGGTACAATGAGCAGTTCTTC	CASSWGLAGGYNEQFF
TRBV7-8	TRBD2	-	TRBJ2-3	TGTGCCAGCAGCTTAGAGAATAGCGGGAGCCCCACAGATACGCAGTATTTT	CASSLENSGSPTDTQYF